Listed here are 13 T cell receptor beta chains from one sample, sequenced in a study of T-cell memory formation after mild COVID-19. MiXCR was run by TCRdb on the 5' RACE reads, yielding one entry per CDR3 protein. The table lists almost 250,000 distinct CDR3 sequences, just over 15% of them singletons. The sample was PBMCs or a T cell subset sorted from them (not recorded which). These receptors all come from an adult woman who had mild COVID-19 (a few samples of this study predate the infection). Cell type and time point are not known.

A few counts support this clonotype. V is TRBV10-3 and J is TRBJ2-6; 8 nucleotides match TRBD1. Germline CDR1 and CDR2: ENHRY and SYGVKD. V shed 6 bases and J 1 base; nucleotides not matched to a gene: 11. There are 18 residues in the CDR3. In nucleotides, the CDR3 is TGTGCCATCAGCGGGGACAGGCTACAGCTTTCTGGGGCCAACGTCCTGACTTTC. This encodes CAISGDRLQLSGANVLTF.

J is TRBJ2-2 and V is TRBV7-8; no clear D. CDR1 is SGHVS, CDR2 FQNEAQ, per germline. The CDR3 is 14 residues long. Trimming removed 2 bases from V and 2 bases from J, with 6 bases in between. The CDR3 sequence is CASSLLANTGELFF. The CDR3 nucleotides read TGTGCCAGCAGCTTATTGGCAAACACCGGGGAGCTGTTTTTT.

This sequence joins TRBV12-3 or TRBV12-4 and TRBJ1-2; the D is unclear. The CDR3 has 11 residues. Trimming took off 8 bases at V and 5 bases at J, with 9 bases between the two ends. CDR3 DNA sequence: TGTGCCAGCGCTAAGGATTATGGCTACACCTTC. It codes for CASAKDYGYTF.

This chain connects TRBV3-1 to TRBJ2-3, with D possibly TRBD1 on 5 matching bases. The CDR3 length is 15 residues. Between the trimmed V and J ends, which lost 4 bases and 2 bases, there was a span of 13 bases. Germline V gives CDR1 LGHDT, CDR2 YNNKEL (reference sequence). The CDR3 nucleotides are TGTGCCAGCAGCCTATCCCGTGGGGCCACAGATACGCAGTATTTT. Translated: CASSLSRGATDTQYF.

CDR3 in amino acids: CASSLQGYETQYF. CDR3 in DNA: TGTGCCAGCAGCTTACAGGGGTACGAGACCCAGTACTTC. The J gene is TRBJ2-5, the V gene TRBV7-3; TRBD1 is a possible D gene (6 bases). CDR1 is SGHTA and CDR2 is FQGTGA in the germline V gene. V was clipped by 2 bases and J by 5 bases, with 9 bases between them. CDR3 length equals 13 residues.

V and J are TRBV10-3 and TRBJ1-3; D gene ambiguous. Deletions cut 8 bases from V and 0 bases from J, with 11 bases between. Germline V CDR1 and CDR2: ENHRY, SYGVKD. The CDR3 is made up of 14 amino acids. CDR3 protein: CAILGPSSGNTIYF. The CDR3 nucleotides read TGTGCCATCCTCGGACCGAGCTCTGGAAACACCATATATTTT.

This chain joins TRBV7-3 and TRBJ1-1; 7 bases are shared with TRBD1. The germline gives CDR1 SGHTA, CDR2 FQGTGA. The CDR3 totals 14 residues. Trimming cost V 5 bases and J 3 bases; bases outside gene matches: 6. The CDR3 DNA reads as TGTGCCAGCAGCGTCAGACAGGGTGACACTGAAGCTTTCTTT. Amino acid sequence: CASSVRQGDTEAFF.

The sample holds many counts of this clonotype. This chain connects TRBV2 to TRBJ2-7; no reliable D call. With 1 base removed from V and 3 bases from J, the gap between germline ends came to 7 bases. The CDR3 length is 13 residues. CDR1 and CDR2 from the germline V gene are SNHLY and FYNNEI. The CDR3 nucleotides are TGTGCCAGCAGTGAAGTAATGATCTACGAGCAGTACTTC. Its protein is CASSEVMIYEQYF.

V and J are TRBV10-3 and TRBJ1-1; D is unresolved. Trimming stripped 7 bases from V and 0 bases from J, with 12 bases between. The CDR3 extends over 14 amino acids. The germline V gene encodes CDR1 ENHRY and CDR2 SYGVKD. Written as DNA, the CDR3 is TGTGCCATCAAGTTCGAGGGCATGAACACTGAAGCTTTCTTT. Translated, it gives CAIKFEGMNTEAFF.

This clonotype was observed at least ten times. This sequence joins TRBV5-6 and TRBJ1-1; D unresolved. Trimming left V 4 bases short and J 0 bases short, with 10 bases between. The germline V gene encodes CDR1 SGHDT and CDR2 YYEEEE. The CDR3 extends over 14 amino acids. The CDR3 coding sequence is TGTGCCAGCAGCGGCCGTTTGGTGAACACTGAAGCTTTCTTT. Protein product: CASSGRLVNTEAFF.

This clonotype was detected a few times. The rearrangement links TRBV7-3 to TRBJ2-1; 13 bases are shared with TRBD2. The CDR3 is 17 amino acids. Germline CDR1 and CDR2: SGHTA and FQGTGA. The V and J ends lost 1 base and 5 bases, in that order; junction bases with no gene match: 5. CDR3 in amino acids: CASSLMGGLAGNNEQFF. The CDR3 region has the DNA TGTGCCAGCAGCTTAATGGGGGGACTAGCGGGGAACAATGAGCAGTTCTTC.

The chain carries TRBV20-1 and TRBJ1-1, with TRBD1 matching 11 bases. CDR3 length: 15 amino acids. The V and J ends lost 3 bases and 3 bases, in that order; junction bases with no gene match: 6. CDR1 and CDR2 from the germline V gene are DFQATT and SNEGSKA (reference sequence). CDR3 in amino acids: CSASGLGQGDTEAFF. The CDR3 DNA reads TGCAGTGCTAGTGGACTGGGACAGGGGGACACTGAAGCTTTCTTT.

The rearrangement joins TRBV5-1 to TRBJ1-4; D perhaps matches TRBD1 (5 bases). Germline V CDR1 and CDR2: SGHRS, YFSETQ. This CDR3 spans 14 amino acids. The V end was cut by 1 base, the J end by 8 bases, with 12 bases between. The chain's CDR3 is CASSLPGREEKLFF. The CDR3 bases are TGCGCCAGCAGCTTGCCAGGGCGTGAAGAAAAACTGTTTTTT. Full variable domain (missing parts from reference TRBV5-1 and TRBJ1-4): KAGVTQTPRYLIKTRGQQVTLSCSPISGHRSVSWYQQTPGQGLQFLFEYFSETQRNKGNFPGRFSGRQFSNSRSEMNVSTLELGDSALYLCASSLPGREEKLFFGSGTQLSVL.